These 29 T cell receptor beta chains were sequenced from one sample in a study of blood T cells in healthy people across ages. Then a second PCR, running about 7 to 11 cycles, was carried out with a sample-barcoded 5' primer and a J-beta primer mix. TCRdb called the 5' RACE reads again in MiXCR, with one record for every CDR3 protein. The sample lists over 1.5 million distinct CDR3 sequences, about 50% occurring once. Sequencing used blood. Receptors were obtained from a woman aged 40 to 49 in good health.

This clonotype has only a few counts. The genes are TRBV10-3 and TRBJ2-4; 9 nucleotides agree with TRBD2. Germline trimming cut 0 bases from V and 0 bases from J; bases unmatched to any gene: 9. CDR1 is ENHRY and CDR2 is SYGVKD in the germline V gene. There are 19 residues in the CDR3. The CDR3 protein is CAISESAAGGALAKNIQYF. CDR3 in DNA: TGTGCCATCAGTGAGTCGGCGGCGGGGGGGGCTCTAGCCAAAAACATTCAGTACTTC.

This chain links TRBV11-3 with TRBJ2-3; D not certain. Germline V gives CDR1 SGHNT, CDR2 YENEEA. There are 15 residues in the CDR3. Trimming pared 5 bases from V and 4 bases from J, leaving 16 bases between. DNA for the CDR3: TGTGCCAGCAGCCCCGCCGGCCGGTTCGCAGATACGCAGTATTTT. It encodes CASSPAGRFADTQYF.

The J gene is TRBJ2-3, the V gene TRBV9, with D uncertain. The CDR3 runs to 16 residues. Trimming shortened V by 4 bases and J by 0 bases, and 15 bases separated the two germline ends. Germline CDR1 SGDLS, CDR2 YYNGEE. The CDR3 DNA reads TGTGCCAGCAGCTCCCACACTGGAACTAGCACAGATACGCAGTATTTT. It codes for CASSSHTGTSTDTQYF.

The chain employs TRBV28 and TRBJ2-7, with D possibly being TRBD2 (6 bases). V lost 2 bases to trimming and J lost 8 bases, with 19 bases between them. Germline V lookup: CDR1 MDHEN, CDR2 SYDVKM. The CDR3 loop spans 15 amino acids. CDR3: CASSLTRGGNVQQYF. The CDR3 bases are TGTGCCAGCAGTTTAACACGGGGAGGAAATGTTCAGCAGTACTTC.

V gene TRBV3-1 combines with J gene TRBJ2-3; 7 positions agree with TRBD2. V dropped 5 bases and J dropped 2; count of bases not matched to a gene: 7. Germline-derived CDR1 and CDR2 are LGHDT and YNNKEL (reference sequence). CDR3 length equals 15 residues. For the CDR3, the DNA is TGTGCCAGCAGCAGACGGGGGACTAACACAGATACGCAGTATTTT. The encoded protein is CASSRRGTNTDTQYF.

The J gene is TRBJ2-1, the V gene TRBV12-5, with D perhaps assigned TRBD1 or TRBD2 (6 bases each). This CDR3 is built from 13 residues. Germline assignment: CDR1 LGHNT and CDR2 FRNRAP. Trimming stripped 3 bases from V and 8 bases from J, with 11 bases between. The CDR3 sequence: CASGLSGEDEQFF. Written as DNA, the CDR3 is TGTGCTAGTGGTTTATCAGGGGAGGATGAGCAGTTCTTC.

This clonotype was counted only a few times. The rearrangement uses TRBV20-1 and TRBJ1-4; unclear D gene. The CDR3 contains 13 residues. Germline V gene data show CDR1 as DFQATT and CDR2 as SNEGSKA (reference sequence). Trimming cost V 2 bases and J 8 bases, with 12 bases left between them. The CDR3 spells CSARNREVEKLFF. CDR3 nucleotides: TGCAGTGCTAGAAATCGGGAAGTGGAAAAACTGTTTTTT.

J is TRBJ2-1 and V is TRBV2, with D possibly TRBD1 on 6 matching bases. The length of the CDR3 is 14 residues. Germline V gene sequence: CDR1 SNHLY, CDR2 FYNNEI. V lost 1 base, J lost 7 bases, and 11 bases lay in between. The CDR3 region is CASSEGAGENEQFF. The CDR3 DNA reads TGTGCCAGCAGTGAAGGGGCAGGGGAAAATGAGCAGTTCTTC.

CDR3 in amino acids: CASSPRGGGVHQETQYF. CDR3 DNA: TGTGCCAGCTCACCCCGTGGGGGCGGGGTGCACCAAGAGACCCAGTACTTC. The chain combines TRBV18 with TRBJ2-5; D is tentatively TRBD1 or TRBD2 (6 bases each). This CDR3 contains 17 residues. V shed 3 bases and J shed 0 bases, with 17 bases lying between them. In germline, CDR1 is KGHSH, CDR2 LQKENI.

The chain has TRBV5-6 and TRBJ1-6, with a weak D call TRBD1 (6 bases). The CDR3 contains 17 residues. Germline V gene sequence: CDR1 SGHDT, CDR2 YYEEEE. V lost 2 bases, J lost 1 base, and 13 bases lay in between. As DNA, the CDR3 is TGTGCCAGCAGCTTATACAGGGAAGGATCCTATAATTCACCCCTCCACTTT. It specifies CASSLYREGSYNSPLHF.

This chain uses TRBV20-1 with TRBJ2-5; possible D gene TRBD2, 6 bases. V shed 5 bases and J shed 7 bases, with 14 bases lying between them. Germline V gene data show CDR1 as DFQATT and CDR2 as SNEGSKA (reference sequence). The CDR3 consists of 12 residues. The CDR3 region has the DNA TGCAGTGCTTTGACTAGTGGGGTGACCCAGTACTTC. Translating it yields CSALTSGVTQYF.

Concerning this clonotype itself: The germline gene is not matched at one end of the junction; a read error may be the cause. The chain links TRBV7-9 to TRBJ2-3; unclear D gene. CDR1 and CDR2 (germline): SEHNR, FQNEAQ (reference sequence). The CDR3 covers 14 residues. The CDR3 bases are TGTGCTAGCAGCTTAGACATTGGCACAGATACGCAGTATTTT. Protein: CASSLDIGTDTQYF.

This clonotype was recorded a few times. The chain uses TRBV6-2 or TRBV6-3 and TRBJ2-3; TRBD1 aligns across 12 bases. Germline V gene sequence: CDR1 MNHEY, CDR2 SVGEGT. This CDR3 contains 16 residues. V lost 2 bases to trimming and J lost 7 bases; unmatched junction nucleotides: 7. CDR3 bases: TGTGCCAGCAGTTACGGTCCGGGACAGGGGGCAAATACGCAGTATTTT. Translated: CASSYGPGQGANTQYF.

This rearrangement joins TRBV15 to TRBJ1-4, with D unresolved. Trimming left V 0 bases short and J 0 bases short, with 8 bases between. This CDR3 has 16 amino acids. CDR1 and CDR2 from the germline V gene are LNHNV and YYDKDF (reference sequence). CDR3 in DNA: TGTGCCACCAGCAGAGACCCGATCGCAACTAATGAAAAACTGTTTTTT. This translates into CATSRDPIATNEKLFF.

The chain has TRBV20-1 and TRBJ2-7; D is perhaps TRBD1 or TRBD2 (5 bases each). V lost 4 bases and J 0 bases, leaving 16 bases between the germline ends. CDR3 size: 15 residues. The germline CDR1 and CDR2 sequences are DFQATT and SNEGSKA (reference sequence). CDR3 protein: CSAKHRDQGSYEQYF. The CDR3 nucleotides are TGCAGTGCTAAACACCGGGACCAGGGCTCCTACGAGCAGTACTTC.

This chain connects TRBV18 to TRBJ1-2; possible D gene TRBD1, 6 bases. The length of the CDR3 is 15 residues. The V and J ends lost 3 bases and 3 bases respectively, with 14 bases between them. Germline CDR1 KGHSH, CDR2 LQKENI. CDR3: CASSPSTGFDYGYTF. The CDR3 DNA reads TGTGCCAGCTCACCGAGTACAGGGTTTGACTATGGCTACACCTTC.

This clonotype was counted a few times. The chain couples TRBV24-1 to TRBJ2-5; 14 bases line up with TRBD2. Unmatched junction bases numbered 6, after V lost 9 bases and J lost 4 bases. Germline lookup yields CDR1 KGHDR and CDR2 SFDVKD. This CDR3 spans 15 amino acids. In DNA form, the CDR3 reads TGTGCCACCGGAGGACTAGCGGGGGGTCCAGAGACCCAGTACTTC. Translating it yields CATGGLAGGPETQYF.

V usage is TRBV6-5 and J usage is TRBJ2-4; unclear D gene. The CDR3 spans 14 residues. V was pared by 3 bases and J by 13 bases, with 19 bases between. Germline lookup yields CDR1 MNHEY and CDR2 SVGAGI. For the CDR3, the DNA is TGTGCCAGCAGTTATACCCGTTTTCAAGAGGCCCAGTACTTC. Translation: CASSYTRFQEAQYF.

The chain has TRBV7-2 and TRBJ2-5; D is unclear. The V and J ends lost 6 bases and 1 base respectively, with 6 bases between them. The CDR3 extends over 12 amino acids. Germline lookup yields CDR1 SGHTA and CDR2 FQGNSA. CDR3 residues: CASRLSQETQYF. The CDR3 region has the DNA TGTGCCAGCAGACTTTCCCAAGAGACCCAGTACTTC.

V gene TRBV5-6 combines with J gene TRBJ1-5, with a weak D call TRBD1 (5 bases). Trimming stripped 3 bases from V and 1 base from J, with 14 bases between. This CDR3 is 16 amino acids long. From germline, CDR1 is SGHDT and CDR2 YYEEEE. The DNA of the CDR3 is TGTGCCAGCAGCTCAGACGCAGGGCGGAGCAATCAGCCCCAGCATTTT. It is translated as CASSSDAGRSNQPQHF.

The chain links TRBV20-1 to TRBJ1-2; no clear D. This CDR3 is 11 amino acids long. CDR1 and CDR2 from the germline V gene are DFQATT and SNEGSKA (reference sequence). Trimming stripped 6 bases from V and 4 bases from J, with 9 bases between. The CDR3 DNA reads TGCAGTGCCGGAACCCCCTATGGCTACACCTTC. It is translated as CSAGTPYGYTF.

The chain uses TRBV6-6 and TRBJ1-5, with 8 bases identical to TRBD1. Germline trimming cut 4 bases from V and 2 bases from J; bases unmatched to any gene: 10. The length of the CDR3 is 17 residues. Germline assignment: CDR1 MNHNY and CDR2 SVGAGI (reference sequence). CDR3 DNA: TGTGCCAGCAGTTCCGCTGTCGGACAGGGTCGCAATCAGCCCCAGCATTTT. The encoded protein is CASSSAVGQGRNQPQHF.

The chain couples TRBV6-1 to TRBJ2-7; 9 bases match TRBD1. The CDR3 extends over 17 amino acids. The junction had 15 bases not matched to a gene; V was cut back by 6 bases and J by 3 bases. Germline-derived CDR1 and CDR2 are MNHNS and SASEGT. The CDR3 reads CASSITGTGRIFYEQYF. In DNA form, the CDR3 reads TGTGCCAGCAGCATTACCGGGACAGGGCGAATATTCTACGAGCAGTACTTC.

The rearrangement joins TRBV4-1 to TRBJ1-2, with D hard to call. The V and J ends lost 0 bases and 7 bases respectively, with 12 bases between them. Germline CDR1 MGHRA, CDR2 YSYEKL. CDR3 length: 14 amino acids. The CDR3 bases are TGCGCCAGCAGCCAAGATGGAAGGCAATGTGGCTACACCTTC. Amino acids: CASSQDGRQCGYTF.

The chain is built from TRBV20-1 and TRBJ2-2, with TRBD2 as a possible D gene (7 bases). Germline V lookup: CDR1 DFQATT, CDR2 SNEGSKA (reference sequence). V was clipped by 6 bases and J by 5 bases, with 19 bases between them. The CDR3 loop spans 15 amino acids. The CDR3 bases are TGCAGTGCGCCGAAGGGGGGGGCAGGTACCGGGGAGCTGTTTTTT. Residues: CSAPKGGAGTGELFF.

The chain recombines TRBV9 with TRBJ2-3; tentatively, D is TRBD1 (6 bases). Germline-derived CDR1 and CDR2 are SGDLS and YYNGEE. Trimming took off 4 bases at V and 2 bases at J, with 20 bases between the two ends. The CDR3 spans 17 residues. The CDR3 loop is CASSPRSLGGYTDTQYF. The DNA of the CDR3 is TGTGCCAGCAGCCCCCGTTCCTTAGGGGGTTACACAGATACGCAGTATTTT.

There are a few counts of this clonotype. The rearrangement links TRBV18 to TRBJ1-2, with TRBD1 matching 7 bases. The CDR3 runs to 14 residues. V lost 4 bases and J lost 6; bases outside the gene matches: 8. Germline lookup yields CDR1 KGHSH and CDR2 LQKENI. CDR3 amino acids: CASSLQTGRDGYTF. The CDR3 DNA reads as TGTGCCAGCTCACTCCAGACAGGGCGGGATGGCTACACCTTC.

This clonotype was seen more than once but under ten times. This chain uses TRBV24-1 with TRBJ2-5; D is unclear. Trimming removed 1 base from V and 0 bases from J, with 2 bases in between. The CDR3 loop spans 13 amino acids. CDR1 is KGHDR and CDR2 is SFDVKD in the germline V gene. Here the CDR3 reads CATSDFYQETQYF. CDR3 DNA sequence: TGTGCCACCAGTGATTTTTACCAAGAGACCCAGTACTTC.

The genes are TRBV6-5 and TRBJ1-2; TRBD1 aligns across 7 bases. CDR3 size: 14 residues. V shed 5 bases and J 4 bases; nucleotides not matched to a gene: 7. Germline CDR1 MNHEY, CDR2 SVGAGI. The CDR3 spells CASSPGAGGYGYTF. The CDR3 DNA reads as TGTGCCAGCAGTCCGGGAGCAGGGGGCTATGGCTACACCTTC.